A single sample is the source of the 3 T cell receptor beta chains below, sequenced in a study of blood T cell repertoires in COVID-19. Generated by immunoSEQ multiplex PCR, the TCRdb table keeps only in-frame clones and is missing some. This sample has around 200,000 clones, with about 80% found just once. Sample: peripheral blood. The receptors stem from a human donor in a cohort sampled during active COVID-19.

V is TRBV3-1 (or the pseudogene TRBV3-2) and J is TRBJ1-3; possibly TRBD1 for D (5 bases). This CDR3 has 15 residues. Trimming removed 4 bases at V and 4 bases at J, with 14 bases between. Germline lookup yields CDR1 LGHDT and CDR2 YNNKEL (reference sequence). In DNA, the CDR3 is TGTGCCAGCAGCCGTGGGGCAGGAGAAGGAAACACCATATATTTT. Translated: CASSRGAGEGNTIYF.

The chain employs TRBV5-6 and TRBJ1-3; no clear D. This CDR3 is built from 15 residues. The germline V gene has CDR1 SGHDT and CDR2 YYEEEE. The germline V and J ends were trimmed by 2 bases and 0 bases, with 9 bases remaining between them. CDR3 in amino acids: CASSFYSGSGNTIYF. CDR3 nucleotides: TGTGCCAGCAGCTTTTATTCGGGCTCTGGAAACACCATATATTTT.

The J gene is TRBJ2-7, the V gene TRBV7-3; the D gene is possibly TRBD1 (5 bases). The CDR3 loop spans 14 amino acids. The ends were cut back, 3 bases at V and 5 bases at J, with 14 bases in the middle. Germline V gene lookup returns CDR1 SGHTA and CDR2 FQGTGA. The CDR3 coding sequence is TGTGCCAGCAGCTTGGGTCAGGGTTACGACGAGCAGTACTTC. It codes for CASSLGQGYDEQYF.